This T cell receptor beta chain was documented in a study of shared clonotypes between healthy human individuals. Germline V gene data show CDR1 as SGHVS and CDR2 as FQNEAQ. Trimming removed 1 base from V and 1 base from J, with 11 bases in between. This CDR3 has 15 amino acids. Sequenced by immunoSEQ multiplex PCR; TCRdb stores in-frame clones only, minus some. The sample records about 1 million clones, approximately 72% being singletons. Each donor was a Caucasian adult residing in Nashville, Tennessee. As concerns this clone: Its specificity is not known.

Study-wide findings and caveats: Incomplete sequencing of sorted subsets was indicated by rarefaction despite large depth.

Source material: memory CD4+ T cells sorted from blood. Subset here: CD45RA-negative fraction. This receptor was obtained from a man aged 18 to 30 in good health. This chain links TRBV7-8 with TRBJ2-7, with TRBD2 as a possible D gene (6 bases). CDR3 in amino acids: CASSLVGGVSYEQYF. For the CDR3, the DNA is TGTGCCAGCAGCTTAGTCGGAGGGGTTTCCTACGAGCAGTACTTC.